This T cell receptor (beta chain) was sequenced for a study of T-cell reconstitution after alpha-beta-depleted transplantation in children. This clonotype was observed many times. Its antigen is unidentified. V lost 6 bases, J lost 6 bases, and 10 bases stayed unmatched. The germline V gene encodes CDR1 MNHNS and CDR2 SASEGT. This CDR3 is 14 amino acids long. Preparation of the TCRbeta library was carried out with unique molecular identifiers. TCRdb independently ran MiXCR on the PCR reads; one entry per CDR3 protein. The table lists tens of thousands of distinct CDR3 sequences, around a sixth of them singletons. General study points: High day-60 TCRbeta diversity in some patients came from surviving recipient T cells and thymic progenitors. Several hundred expanded graft clones reportedly gave rise to the alpha-beta T cells present about two months after transplant. Most T-cell counts and diversity one year after the transplant came from T cells that were newly produced.

The material sequenced was PBMCs, mostly from graft donor cells, taken 360 days after TCRalphabeta/CD19-depleted stem cell transplant. This TCR was sampled from a male patient between 2 and 10 years old who had a stem cell transplant for acute lymphoblastic leukemia, so the T cells may come from the graft donor. The chain joins TRBV6-1 to TRBJ2-7; 8 bases agree with TRBD1. CDR3 sequence reads: CASSPGTGVFEQYF. For the CDR3, the DNA is TGTGCCAGCAGCCCCGGGACAGGAGTATTCGAGCAGTACTTC.